This T cell receptor beta chain originates from a study of cytomegalovirus exposure and HLA in healthy donors. Broader study findings: Among TCR sequences, most were rare, though some public TCRs appeared in many donors.

Of note for this clone: Its antigen remains unidentified.

Both 60 Vbeta primers and 13 Jbeta primers went into the PCR. Method: immunoSEQ multiplex PCR; TCRdb's copy keeps in-frame clones and lacks some. The sample records around 99,000 clones, around 82% being singletons. Per germline, CDR1 SGHRS and CDR2 YFSETQ. The CDR3 runs to 16 residues. The sample comprised PBMCs. The chain joins TRBV5-1 to TRBJ2-5, with 7 bases that match TRBD2. The DNA matches TRBJ2-7 better at its end, which makes the J call doubtful. This clonotype was obtained from a man in his forties in good health and CMV-seronegative. The CDR3 DNA reads as TGCGCCAGCATGCCCGGCGGGACTATCATCTCCTACGAGCAGTACTTC. This encodes CASMPGGTIISYEQYF.